Reported below is one TCR beta chain. The table lists this clonotype with a few counts. Its antigen specificity is not known. No much larger clonotype is one base removed from it; base qualities were not supplied. The sample is drawn from a study of T-cell memory formation after mild COVID-19 (dated by TCRdb to the early 2020s). Context from the whole study: Most TCR sequence clusters were specific to one of the two donors. Longitudinal TCRalpha and TCRbeta repertoire sequencing tracked T-cell clones expanding and contracting after mild COVID-19 in two donors. The cohort was made up of two young adult volunteers, one female and one male, who were previously healthy. Beyond this particular receptor, the publication reports: Whether the second-wave clones peaking on day 37 were SARS-CoV-2 specific was not confirmed. Some responding clones were detected in pre-infection memory, which suggested that pre-existing cross-reactive memory T cells had joined the SARS-CoV-2 response. Only a couple of mild cases were covered by the study, and larger cohorts that include severe cases with pre-infection samples were considered necessary. From day 15 to 85, contracting clones showed balanced CD4/CD8 phenotypes, whereas a second wave of clones that expanded from day 15 to 37 leaned towards CD4+. Contracting CD4+ clones were found mainly in CM and EM memory subsets, while CD8+ clones were enriched in EMRA.

A distance of 13 bases separates the germline ends of V and J, which lose 0 bases and 5 bases respectively. The CDR3 measures 15 amino acids from cysteine to phenylalanine. Only the CDR3 portion is preserved as DNA: 45 bases, with reading frame beginning at the first base. From the germline V gene, CDR1 is SGHTA and CDR2 is FQGNSA. Ficoll-Paque density gradient centrifugation was used to isolate PBMCs. The sequencer was an Illumina NovaSeq 6000. cDNA libraries for TCRalpha and TCRbeta were prepared by 5'RACE using constant-segment primers, with sample barcodes and unique molecular identifiers added. RNA was extracted from every sample with Trizol reagent. Libraries were amplified in two PCR steps, with a second sample barcode and Illumina TruSeq adapters added in the second step. Sequencing of the libraries was done on an Illumina NovaSeq, producing 2 x 150 bp paired-end reads. The authors processed their data as follows. With migec v1.2.7, reads were demultiplexed and then collapsed into UMI-guided consensus sequences. With mixcr v2.1.11, UMI consensuses were aligned to TRA and TRB V and J templates and assembled into clonotypes. A clonotype was counted as expanded or contracted only when both edgeR and NoisET called the clonotype significant, with the noise models trained on biological replicates. For edgeR calls, the thresholds were a false discovery rate-adjusted p below 0.01 and a log2 fold-change of 1. As an exploratory analysis of dynamics, max-normalized trajectories of the 1000 most abundant clonotypes were examined with PCA combined with hierarchical clustering. Each responding clone was given a CD4 or CD8 phenotype based on the CD4+ and CD8+ repertoires, which had been sequenced separately. The public reads were run again by TCRdb, first through fastp at Q25 and then through MiXCR, and only productive beta chains were kept. Entries that share a CDR3 protein sequence are merged under the most common genes and DNA. The authors' filters were not applied to this entry. The sample contains about 110,000 distinct CDR3 sequences, over 15% of them found a single time. Together, the top ten hold about 6% of the sample.

The receptor's source is a man younger than 35 who had mild COVID-19 (a few samples of this study predate the infection). The sample titles of this study are shuffled in the database, so cell type and time point are left out; the donor was told from shared clones. The chain is assembled from TRBV7-2 and TRBJ2-5; a tentative D match to TRBD1 spans 5 bases. The sequenced sample was PBMCs or a T cell subset sorted from them (not recorded which). CDR3 loop: CASSLAPGNLETQYF. Here is the DNA: TGTGCCAGCAGCTTAGCCCCAGGGAACTTGGAGACCCAGTACTTC.